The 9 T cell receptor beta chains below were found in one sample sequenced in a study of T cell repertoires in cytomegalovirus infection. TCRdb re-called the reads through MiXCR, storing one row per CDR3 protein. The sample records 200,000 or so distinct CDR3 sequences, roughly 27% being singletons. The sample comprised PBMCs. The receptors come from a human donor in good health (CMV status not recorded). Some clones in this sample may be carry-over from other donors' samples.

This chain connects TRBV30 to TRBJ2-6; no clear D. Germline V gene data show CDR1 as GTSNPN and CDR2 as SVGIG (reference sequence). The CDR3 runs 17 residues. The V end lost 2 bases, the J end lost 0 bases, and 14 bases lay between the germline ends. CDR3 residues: CAWSTPPRVSGANVLTF. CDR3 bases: TGTGCCTGGAGTACCCCGCCTCGAGTCTCTGGGGCCAACGTCCTGACTTTC.

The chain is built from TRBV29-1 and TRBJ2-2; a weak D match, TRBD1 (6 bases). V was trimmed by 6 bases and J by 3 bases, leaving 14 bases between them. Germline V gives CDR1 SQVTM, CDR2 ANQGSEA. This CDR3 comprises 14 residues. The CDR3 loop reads CSVGQFLDTGELFF. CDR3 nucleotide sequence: TGCAGCGTCGGACAGTTCCTGGACACCGGGGAGCTGTTTTTT.

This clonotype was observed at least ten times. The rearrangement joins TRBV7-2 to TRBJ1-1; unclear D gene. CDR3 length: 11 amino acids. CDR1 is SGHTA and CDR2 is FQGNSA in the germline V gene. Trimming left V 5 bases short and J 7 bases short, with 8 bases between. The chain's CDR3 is CASSRSFEAFF. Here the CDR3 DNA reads TGTGCCAGCAGCCGGAGCTTTGAAGCTTTCTTT.

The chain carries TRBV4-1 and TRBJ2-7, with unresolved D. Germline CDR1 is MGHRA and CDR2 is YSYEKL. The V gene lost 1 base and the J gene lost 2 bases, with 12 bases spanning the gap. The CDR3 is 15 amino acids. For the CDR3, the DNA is TGCGCCAGCAGCCAAGGAGCCAGCCCGACCTACGAGCAGTACTTC. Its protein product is CASSQGASPTYEQYF.

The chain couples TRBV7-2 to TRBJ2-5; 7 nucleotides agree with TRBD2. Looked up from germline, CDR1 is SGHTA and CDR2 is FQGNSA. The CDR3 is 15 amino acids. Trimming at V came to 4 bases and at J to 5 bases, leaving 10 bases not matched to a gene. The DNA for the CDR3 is TGTGCCAGCAGCTCTGGGACTACCAAAGGCGAGACCCAGTACTTC. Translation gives CASSSGTTKGETQYF.

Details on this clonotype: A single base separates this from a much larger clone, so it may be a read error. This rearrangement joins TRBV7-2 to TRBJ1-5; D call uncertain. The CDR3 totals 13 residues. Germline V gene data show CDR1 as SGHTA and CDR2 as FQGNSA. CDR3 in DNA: TGTGCCATCAGCTTAAGACACAATCAGCCCCAGCATTTT. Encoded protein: CAISLRHNQPQHF.

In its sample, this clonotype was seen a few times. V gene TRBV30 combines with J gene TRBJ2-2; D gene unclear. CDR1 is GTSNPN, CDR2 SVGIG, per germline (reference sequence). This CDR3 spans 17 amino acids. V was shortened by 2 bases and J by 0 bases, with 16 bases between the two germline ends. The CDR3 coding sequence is TGTGCCTGGAGTATGTACACAATCGCATCGAACACCGGGGAGCTGTTTTTT. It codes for CAWSMYTIASNTGELFF.

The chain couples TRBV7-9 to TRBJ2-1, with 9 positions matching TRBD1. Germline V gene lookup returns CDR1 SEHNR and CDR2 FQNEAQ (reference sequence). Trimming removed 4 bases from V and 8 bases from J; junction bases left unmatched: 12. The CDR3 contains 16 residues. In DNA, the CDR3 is TGTGCCAGCAGCTCCACGGGGACAGGGATAATCCATGAGCAGTTCTTC. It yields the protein CASSSTGTGIIHEQFF.

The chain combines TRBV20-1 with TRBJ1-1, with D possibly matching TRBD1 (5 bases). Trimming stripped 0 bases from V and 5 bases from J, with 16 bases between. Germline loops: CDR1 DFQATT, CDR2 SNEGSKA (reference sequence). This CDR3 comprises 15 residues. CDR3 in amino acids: CSARDPPTAGTEAFF. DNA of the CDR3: TGCAGTGCTAGAGATCCCCCGACAGCAGGGACTGAAGCTTTCTTT.